This T cell receptor (beta chain) is drawn from a study of blood T cell repertoires in COVID-19 (dated by TCRdb to about 2020). Study-wide context: Collaborator samples came from the United States, Italy and Spain and covered acute and convalescent phases of COVID-19. Samples were obtained from the ongoing ImmuneRACE study (first 160 participants) and from 1,254 subjects provided by 6 global collaborators. Where HLA class I and class II types were available, the types were taken from metadata supplied by the sample provider, not from assay-based typing. Subjects who had been exposed to COVID-19, were actively infected with it, or had recovered from it provided the deeply sampled blood TCRbeta repertoires that made up the dataset. Nearly every sample came with metadata listing a de-identified subject ID, COVID-19 status, age in years and sex. The repertoires were released in a freely available public database meant as a resource for research on the immune response to SARS-CoV-2. The material from the prospective study consisted of cDNA or gDNA derived from T cells, B-cell-depleted T cells, or PBMCs. General conclusions and limits of the study: The amount of clinical and demographic metadata varied by source and participant and was provided uncurated.

V and J lose 5 bases and 4 bases, and a span of 14 bases separates them. Spanning cysteine to phenylalanine, the CDR3 consists of 14 amino acids. This entry keeps only the CDR3 DNA: 42 bases, framed from base 1. CDR1 and CDR2, per the germline V gene, are SGHNT and YENEEA. A remark on this clone: The target of this receptor is not known. No qualities accompany the bases; no much larger clone lies one base away.

Collaborating institutions collected whole blood in K2EDTA tubes following their own protocols. For TCRbeta analysis, collaborators shipped samples in one of three forms: frozen whole blood, isolated PBMCs, or DNA extracted from either of those sample types. The immunoSEQ Assay, a bias-controlled multiplex PCR, was used to amplify TCRbeta CDR3 regions from genomic DNA. Concerning the study's data processing: The number of nucleated cells in each sample was estimated from the amplification of reference gene primers within the assay. Sequence reads were collapsed and filtered to measure the absolute abundance of every unique TCRbeta CDR3 rearrangement. For each sample, productive Simpson clonality was calculated as the square root of Simpson's diversity index over productive rearrangements. TCRdb re-hosts the immuneACCESS table, in-frame sequences only. Its copies lack some clones; in the studies checked, an unresolved V gene accounts for under half of them, and the cause for the rest is not known. The V and J calls and clone size are taken from that table; D and trimming were inferred from the DNA. This sample comprises hundreds of thousands of clones, roughly nine tenths of them detected only once. Of the sample, less than 2.5% falls within the top ten clones.

The sample taken for sequencing was peripheral blood. The sequence was obtained from a man aged 18-30 years with active or convalescent COVID-19. The chain was built from TRBV11-3 and TRBJ2-5; the D region possibly corresponds to TRBD2 (5 bases align). The CDR3 here reads CASSPGLGGETQYF. The bases are TGTGCCAGCAGCCCCGGACTCGGAGGAGAGACCCAGTACTTC.